Included here is one T cell receptor (beta chain) sequence, with context. This specimen belongs to a study of T cells in tuberculosis. CDR1 is MNHEY, CDR2 SMNVEV, per germline (reference sequence). The length of the CDR3 is 15 residues. Trimming removed 3 bases from V and 2 bases from J; junction bases left unmatched: 7. The assay was immunoSEQ multiplex PCR, and TCRdb's table has in-frame clones only and misses some. The sample includes under 25,000 clones, approximately 97% of them seen just once. What was sequenced was PBMCs. V gene TRBV27 combines with J gene TRBJ2-7; 7 bases agree with TRBD1. The TCR sequence derives from a donor aged 10 to 29 with latent tuberculosis or without tuberculosis infection. Here the CDR3 reads CASSFYGQGAYEQYF. The CDR3 DNA reads TGTGCCAGCAGTTTTTACGGGCAGGGGGCCTACGAGCAGTACTTC.